This is a list of T cell receptor beta chains from one sample in a study of blood T cells in healthy people across ages. From the 5' RACE reads, TCRdb called clonotypes with MiXCR, one entry per CDR3 protein. The repertoire holds 1.5 million to 2 million distinct CDR3 sequences, with 39% as singletons. Input material: blood. The receptors were sampled from a human donor in good health. CDR3s include the opening cysteine and the closing phenylalanine or tryptophan. Each record gives: J gene, clone size, V gene, D gene, CDR3 protein, CDR3 DNA. A D gene is named only where the DNA matches it firmly. The size entry is marked missing in some rows and otherwise reads once, few, many or a size class.

J gene: TRBJ1-5
clone size: NA
V gene: TRBV2
D gene: NA
CDR3 protein: CASSEVTLGPQHF
CDR3 DNA: TGTGCCAGCAGTGAAGTCACATTAGGGCCCCAGCATTTT

J gene: TRBJ2-3
clone size: few
V gene: TRBV3-1
D gene: NA
CDR3 protein: CASSRTSAADTQYF
CDR3 DNA: TGTGCCAGCAGCCGAACTAGTGCGGCAGATACGCAGTATTTT

J gene: TRBJ1-2
clone size: NA
V gene: TRBV20-1
D gene: NA
CDR3 protein: CSAREDRTLYGYTF
CDR3 DNA: TGCAGTGCTAGAGAAGATAGGACACTGTATGGCTACACCTTC

J gene: TRBJ2-4
clone size: NA
V gene: TRBV10-3
D gene: TRBD2
CDR3 protein: CAISESAGDNIQYF
CDR3 DNA: TGTGCCATCAGTGAGTCGGCGGGGGATAACATTCAGTACTTC

J gene: TRBJ2-3
clone size: NA
V gene: TRBV29-1
D gene: NA
CDR3 protein: CSVNSPGLNTDTQYF
CDR3 DNA: TGCAGCGTGAACTCACCGGGACTCAACACAGATACGCAGTATTTT

J gene: TRBJ2-2
clone size: NA
V gene: TRBV4-2
D gene: NA
CDR3 protein: CANSQVVGGPPGELFF
CDR3 DNA: TGTGCCAACAGCCAAGTTGTCGGGGGGCCGCCCGGGGAGCTGTTTTTT

J gene: TRBJ2-7
clone size: NA
V gene: TRBV11-1
D gene: NA
CDR3 protein: CASTQFTGGPYEQYF
CDR3 DNA: TGTGCCAGCACGCAATTTACGGGGGGCCCTTACGAGCAGTACTTC

J gene: TRBJ2-7
clone size: NA
V gene: TRBV2
D gene: TRBD2
CDR3 protein: CASFTSGGLYEQYF
CDR3 DNA: TGTGCCAGCTTCACTAGCGGGGGGCTCTACGAGCAGTACTTC

J gene: TRBJ2-2
clone size: NA
V gene: TRBV29-1
D gene: NA
CDR3 protein: CSVEGSYESTGELFF
CDR3 DNA: TGCAGCGTTGAAGGCTCGTATGAGAGCACCGGGGAGCTGTTTTTT

J gene: TRBJ2-4
clone size: NA
V gene: TRBV2
D gene: NA
CDR3 protein: CASSEYRRTTTKEQYF
CDR3 DNA: TGTGCCAGCAGTGAATACCGTAGGACTACCACAAAGGAGCAGTACTTC

J gene: TRBJ1-5
clone size: few
V gene: TRBV6-5
D gene: NA
CDR3 protein: CASSLTQGLGQPQHF
CDR3 DNA: TGTGCCAGCAGCTTGACCCAGGGCCTCGGACAGCCCCAGCATTTT

J gene: TRBJ1-1
clone size: NA
V gene: TRBV28
D gene: TRBD1
CDR3 protein: CASSLVIQGAAFF
CDR3 DNA: TGTGCCAGCAGTTTAGTTATACAGGGGGCTGCTTTCTTT

J gene: TRBJ1-5
clone size: NA
V gene: TRBV10-3
D gene: NA
CDR3 protein: CAISERDQPQHF
CDR3 DNA: TGTGCCATCAGTGAACGGGATCAGCCCCAGCATTTT

J gene: TRBJ2-7
clone size: NA
V gene: TRBV20-1
D gene: NA
CDR3 protein: CSAWAGGGLTYEQYF
CDR3 DNA: TGCAGTGCCTGGGCCGGCGGGGGCTTAACCTACGAGCAGTACTTC

J gene: TRBJ2-2
clone size: NA
V gene: TRBV4-2
D gene: TRBD2
CDR3 protein: CASSPTSGGPGELFF
CDR3 DNA: TGTGCCAGCAGCCCGACTAGCGGGGGGCCCGGGGAGCTGTTTTTT

J gene: TRBJ1-5
clone size: NA
V gene: TRBV6-5
D gene: NA
CDR3 protein: CASSRGPGREPQHF
CDR3 DNA: TGTGCCAGCAGCCGAGGACCGGGTAGGGAGCCCCAGCATTTT

J gene: TRBJ2-7
clone size: NA
V gene: TRBV2
D gene: NA
CDR3 protein: CASSEQTAAYEQYF
CDR3 DNA: TGTGCCAGCAGTGAACAGACAGCAGCCTACGAGCAGTACTTC

J gene: TRBJ2-3
clone size: few
V gene: TRBV29-1
D gene: TRBD2
CDR3 protein: CSVVTLAGASTDTQYF
CDR3 DNA: TGCAGCGTTGTAACCCTAGCGGGGGCCAGCACAGATACGCAGTATTTT

J gene: TRBJ1-1
clone size: few
V gene: TRBV7-2
D gene: NA
CDR3 protein: CASSLIAGVNTEAFF
CDR3 DNA: TGTGCCAGCAGCTTAATTGCGGGGGTGAACACTGAAGCTTTCTTT

J gene: TRBJ2-1
clone size: NA
V gene: TRBV6-1
D gene: NA
CDR3 protein: CASSMVDNEQFF
CDR3 DNA: TGTGCCAGCAGTATGGTGGACAATGAGCAGTTCTTC

J gene: TRBJ1-6
clone size: NA
V gene: TRBV7-3
D gene: NA
CDR3 protein: CASSLTGRGTPLHF
CDR3 DNA: TGTGCCAGCAGCTTAACGGGCAGAGGGACACCCCTCCACTTT

J gene: TRBJ2-7
clone size: many
V gene: TRBV28
D gene: NA
CDR3 protein: CASSLPLLSYEQYF
CDR3 DNA: TGTGCCAGCAGTTTACCCTTACTCTCCTACGAGCAGTACTTC

J gene: TRBJ2-7
clone size: NA
V gene: TRBV15
D gene: NA
CDR3 protein: CATSRDYQVHEQYF
CDR3 DNA: TGTGCCACCAGCAGAGATTATCAGGTGCACGAGCAGTACTTC

J gene: TRBJ2-7
clone size: NA
V gene: TRBV7-2
D gene: NA
CDR3 protein: CASSLVSRSSYEQYF
CDR3 DNA: TGTGCCAGCAGCTTAGTGTCCAGGAGCTCCTACGAGCAGTACTTC

J gene: TRBJ2-4
clone size: many
V gene: TRBV25-1
D gene: NA
CDR3 protein: CASSDISKNIQYF
CDR3 DNA: TGTGCCAGCAGTGATATCAGTAAAAACATTCAGTACTTC

J gene: TRBJ1-1
clone size: NA
V gene: TRBV20-1
D gene: NA
CDR3 protein: CSARQYEGGNTEAFF
CDR3 DNA: TGCAGTGCTAGACAGTACGAGGGGGGGAACACTGAAGCTTTCTTT

J gene: TRBJ2-7
clone size: NA
V gene: TRBV21-1
D gene: NA
CDR3 protein: CASSKVRGRSYEQYF
CDR3 DNA: TGTGCCAGCAGCAAAGTAAGGGGGCGATCCTACGAGCAGTACTTC

J gene: TRBJ2-3
clone size: NA
V gene: TRBV11-3
D gene: NA
CDR3 protein: CASSFIMASTDTQYF
CDR3 DNA: TGTGCCAGCAGCTTTATAATGGCCAGCACAGATACGCAGTATTTT

J gene: TRBJ1-5
clone size: few
V gene: TRBV27
D gene: NA
CDR3 protein: CASSSTQQGPRQPQHF
CDR3 DNA: TGTGCCAGCAGTTCCACGCAACAGGGCCCCCGTCAGCCCCAGCATTTT

J gene: TRBJ1-2
clone size: NA
V gene: TRBV2
D gene: TRBD1
CDR3 protein: CASEGAKDYGYTF
CDR3 DNA: TGTGCCAGCGAGGGGGCGAAGGACTATGGCTACACCTTC

J gene: TRBJ2-5
clone size: NA
V gene: TRBV6-2/TRBV6-3
D gene: NA
CDR3 protein: CASMGWETQYF
CDR3 DNA: TGTGCCAGCATGGGATGGGAGACCCAGTACTTC

J gene: TRBJ1-2
clone size: NA
V gene: TRBV12-3/TRBV12-4
D gene: NA
CDR3 protein: CASSFRAVNYGYTF
CDR3 DNA: TGTGCCAGCAGTTTCCGGGCGGTGAACTATGGCTACACCTTC

J gene: TRBJ1-5
clone size: once
V gene: TRBV5-1
D gene: TRBD1
CDR3 protein: CASSLQGAIGQPQHF
CDR3 DNA: TGCGCCAGCAGCTTACAGGGGGCGATCGGTCAGCCCCAGCATTTT

J gene: TRBJ2-7
clone size: few
V gene: TRBV4-2
D gene: TRBD1
CDR3 protein: CASSQDRQGVKYEQYF
CDR3 DNA: TGTGCCAGCAGCCAAGACCGACAGGGGGTAAAGTACGAGCAGTACTTC

J gene: TRBJ2-1
clone size: NA
V gene: TRBV9
D gene: NA
CDR3 protein: CASSVEWGAQFF
CDR3 DNA: TGTGCCAGCAGCGTAGAGTGGGGGGCGCAGTTCTTC

J gene: TRBJ1-5
clone size: few
V gene: TRBV10-3
D gene: NA
CDR3 protein: CAISDFADQPQHF
CDR3 DNA: TGTGCCATCAGTGATTTCGCCGATCAGCCCCAGCATTTT

J gene: TRBJ2-7
clone size: NA
V gene: TRBV4-3
D gene: NA
CDR3 protein: CASSQDYAGAYEQYF
CDR3 DNA: TGCGCCAGCAGCCAAGATTACGCCGGGGCCTACGAGCAGTACTTC

J gene: TRBJ2-1
clone size: few
V gene: TRBV4-3
D gene: NA
CDR3 protein: CASSQEWSGDEQFF
CDR3 DNA: TGCGCCAGCAGCCAAGAGTGGAGTGGGGATGAGCAGTTCTTC

J gene: TRBJ2-2
clone size: NA
V gene: TRBV12-3/TRBV12-4
D gene: NA
CDR3 protein: CASNTGGQNTGELFF
CDR3 DNA: TGTGCCAGCAACACCGGGGGGCAAAACACCGGGGAGCTGTTTTTT

J gene: TRBJ2-5
clone size: NA
V gene: TRBV13
D gene: NA
CDR3 protein: CASSLSGGVRETQYF
CDR3 DNA: TGTGCCAGCAGCTTGTCAGGGGGGGTGAGAGAGACCCAGTACTTC

J gene: TRBJ1-2
clone size: few
V gene: TRBV20-1
D gene: NA
CDR3 protein: CSARDRGRDYGYTF
CDR3 DNA: TGCAGTGCTAGAGATAGGGGACGCGACTATGGCTACACCTTC

J gene: TRBJ2-3
clone size: NA
V gene: TRBV20-1
D gene: TRBD1
CDR3 protein: CSARVPGQGPDTQYF
CDR3 DNA: TGCAGTGCTAGAGTCCCGGGACAGGGACCAGATACGCAGTATTTT